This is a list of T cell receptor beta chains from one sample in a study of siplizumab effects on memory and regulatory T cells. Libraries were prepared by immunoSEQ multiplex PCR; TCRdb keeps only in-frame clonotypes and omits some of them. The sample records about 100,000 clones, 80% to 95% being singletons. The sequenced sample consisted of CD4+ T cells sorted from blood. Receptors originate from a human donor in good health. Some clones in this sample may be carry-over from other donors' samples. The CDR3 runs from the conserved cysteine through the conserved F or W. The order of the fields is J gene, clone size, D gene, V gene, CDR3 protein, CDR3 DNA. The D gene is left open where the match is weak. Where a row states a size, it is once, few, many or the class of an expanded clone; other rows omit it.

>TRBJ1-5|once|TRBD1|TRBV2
CASSTGQGAAVFQPQHF
TGTGCCAGCAGTACGGGACAGGGGGCCGCTGTGTTTCAGCCCCAGCATTTT
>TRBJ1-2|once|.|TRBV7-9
CASSLSAGAPRGYTF
TGTGCCAGCAGCTTATCGGCAGGCGCCCCTCGGGGCTACACCTTC
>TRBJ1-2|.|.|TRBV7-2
CASTPGAGFVNYGYTF
TGTGCCAGCACCCCCGGCGCGGGGTTCGTAAACTATGGCTACACCTTC
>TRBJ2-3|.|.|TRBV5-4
CASSFLAVGADTQYF
TGTGCCAGCAGCTTCCTAGCTGTCGGGGCAGATACGCAGTATTTT
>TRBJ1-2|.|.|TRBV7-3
CASSITRDYGYTF
TGTGCCAGCAGCATTACAAGGGACTATGGCTACACCTTC
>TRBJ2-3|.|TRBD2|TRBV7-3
CASSPGLAGGDTQYF
TGTGCCAGCAGCCCCGGACTAGCGGGAGGGGATACGCAGTATTTT
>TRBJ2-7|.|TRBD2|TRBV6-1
CASLKPSGGDYEQYF
TGTGCCAGCCTGAAACCTAGCGGAGGGGATTACGAGCAGTACTTC
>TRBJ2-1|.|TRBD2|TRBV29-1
CSVEGLGVSEQFF
TGCAGCGTTGAGGGACTAGGTGTCTCTGAGCAGTTCTTC
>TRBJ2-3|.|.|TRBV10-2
CASSGLFNTDTQYF
TGCGCCAGCAGTGGACTTTTCAACACAGATACGCAGTATTTT
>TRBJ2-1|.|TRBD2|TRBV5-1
CASSGRSGLAGSNEQFF
TGCGCCAGCAGCGGGCGTAGCGGTCTAGCGGGGAGCAATGAGCAGTTCTTC
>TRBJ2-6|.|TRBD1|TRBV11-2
CASSHQGAPGANVLTF
TGTGCCAGCAGTCATCAGGGGGCGCCTGGGGCCAACGTCCTGACTTTC
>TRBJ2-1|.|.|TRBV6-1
CASSEGHPYNEQFF
TGTGCCAGCAGTGAAGGGCATCCCTACAATGAGCAGTTCTTC
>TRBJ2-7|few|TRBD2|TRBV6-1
CASNNIPAGEYEQYF
TGTGCCAGCAACAACATCCCAGCGGGGGAATACGAGCAGTACTTC
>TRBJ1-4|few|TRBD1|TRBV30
CACPGTGREKLFF
TGTGCCTGTCCCGGGACAGGGAGGGAAAAACTGTTTTTT
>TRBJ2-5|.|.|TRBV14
CASSQFFDGRVLQETQYF
TGTGCCAGCAGCCAATTTTTCGACGGGAGAGTCCTCCAAGAGACCCAGTACTTC
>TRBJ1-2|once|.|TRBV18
CASSPGVDNYGYTF
TGTGCCAGCTCACCCGGGGTCGATAACTATGGCTACACCTTC
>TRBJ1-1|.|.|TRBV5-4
CASSWDTEAFF
TGTGCCAGCAGCTGGGACACTGAAGCTTTCTTT
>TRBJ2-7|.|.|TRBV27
CASRSGSYEQYF
TGTGCCAGCAGATCCGGGAGCTACGAGCAGTACTTC
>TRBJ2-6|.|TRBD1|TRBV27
CASSFAGGYPSGANVLTF
TGTGCCAGCAGTTTCGCAGGGGGATATCCCTCTGGGGCCAACGTCCTGACTTTC
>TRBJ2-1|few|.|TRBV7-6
CASSLALTLYNEQFF
TGTGCCAGCAGCTTAGCGCTCACGTTATACAATGAGCAGTTCTTC
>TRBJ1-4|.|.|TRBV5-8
CASSQDATNEKLFF
TGTGCCAGCAGCCAGGATGCAACTAATGAAAAACTGTTTTTT
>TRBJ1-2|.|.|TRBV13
CASSYGRESGYTF
TGTGCCAGCAGCTACGGGAGGGAGTCGGGCTACACCTTC
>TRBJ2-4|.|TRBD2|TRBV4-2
CASSREDLAGNHKNIQYF
TGTGCCAGCAGCCGAGAAGATCTAGCGGGAAATCATAAAAACATTCAGTACTTC
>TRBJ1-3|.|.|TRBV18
CASSSGPTSGNTIYF
TGTGCCAGCTCATCGGGACCGACCTCTGGAAACACCATATATTTT
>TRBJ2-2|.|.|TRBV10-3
CAIGGLSGELFF
TGTGCCATCGGGGGGTTGTCCGGGGAGCTGTTTTTT
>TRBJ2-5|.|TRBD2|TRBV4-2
CASSPIAGDQETQYF
TGTGCCAGCAGCCCGATAGCGGGGGACCAAGAGACCCAGTACTTC
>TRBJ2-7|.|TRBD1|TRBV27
CASSSTGGGLKEQYF
TGTGCCAGCAGTTCTACAGGGGGCGGATTGAAGGAGCAGTACTTC
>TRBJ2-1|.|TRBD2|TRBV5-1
CASREPGLAVF
TGCGCCAGCAGGGAACCGGGACTAGCGGTCTTC
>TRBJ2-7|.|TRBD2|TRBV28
CASSSVGTSGREQYF
TGTGCCAGCAGTTCCGTCGGGACTAGCGGGAGAGAACAGTACTTC
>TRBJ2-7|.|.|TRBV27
CASSLLGGEAYEQYF
TGTGCCAGCAGTTTATTAGGAGGGGAGGCCTACGAGCAGTACTTC
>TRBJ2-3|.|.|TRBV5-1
CASSLAPIGRGNTDTQYF
TGCGCCAGCAGCTTGGCCCCCATCGGGCGGGGTAATACAGATACGCAGTATTTT
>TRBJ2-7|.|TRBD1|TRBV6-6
CASRRYRTGAYEQYF
TGTGCCAGCAGACGTTACAGGACAGGGGCCTACGAGCAGTACTTC
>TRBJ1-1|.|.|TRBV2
CASSDDRQNTEAFF
TGTGCCAGCAGTGATGACAGACAGAACACTGAAGCTTTCTTT
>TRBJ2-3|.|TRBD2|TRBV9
CASSPTGLAVDTQYF
TGTGCCAGCAGCCCGACCGGACTAGCGGTAGATACGCAGTATTTT
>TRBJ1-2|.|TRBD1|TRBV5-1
CASSPFPDRVDGYTF
TGCGCCAGCAGCCCCTTTCCCGACAGGGTGGATGGCTACACCTTC
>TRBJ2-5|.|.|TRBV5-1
CASSPRDTLGETQYF
TGCGCCAGCAGCCCTCGGGACACCCTGGGGGAGACCCAGTACTTC
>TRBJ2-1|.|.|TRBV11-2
CASSPVLLHDEQFF
TGTGCCAGCAGCCCCGTGCTATTACACGATGAGCAGTTCTTC
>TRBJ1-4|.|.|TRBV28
CASTEGGVVEKLFF
TGTGCCAGCACCGAGGGGGGGGTTGTTGAAAAACTGTTTTTT
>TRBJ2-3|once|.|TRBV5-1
CASSQTPGRGNTDTQYF
TGCGCCAGCAGCCAAACCCCGGGGAGGGGGAACACAGATACGCAGTATTTT
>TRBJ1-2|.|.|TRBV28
CASNLGHHQRGGYTF
TGTGCCAGCAACTTAGGACATCACCAACGGGGAGGCTACACCTTC
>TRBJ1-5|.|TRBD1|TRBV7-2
CASSLVGTESNQPQHF
TGTGCCAGCAGCTTAGTTGGGACAGAAAGCAATCAGCCCCAGCATTTT
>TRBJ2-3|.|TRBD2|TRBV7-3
CASSRLAGGLDTQYF
TGTGCCAGCAGTCGACTAGCGGGAGGACTAGATACGCAGTATTTT
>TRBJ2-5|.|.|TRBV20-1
CSVGSWETQYF
TGCAGTGTCGGGAGTTGGGAGACCCAGTACTTC
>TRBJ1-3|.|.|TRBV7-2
CASSLAGSGNTIYF
TGTGCCAGCAGCTTAGCGGGTTCTGGAAACACCATATATTTT
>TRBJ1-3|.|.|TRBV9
CGSGSSGNTIYF
TGCGGGTCCGGGAGCTCTGGAAACACCATATATTTT
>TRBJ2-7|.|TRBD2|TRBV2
CASSKLAGVFDEQYF
TGTGCCAGCAGCAAATTAGCGGGAGTATTCGACGAGCAGTACTTC
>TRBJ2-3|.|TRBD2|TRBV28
CASSLAVAGGRDTQYF
TGTGCCAGCAGTTTAGCGGTAGCGGGTGGCAGGGATACGCAGTATTTT